The next 29 T cell receptor beta chains were all read from a single sample in a study of T cells expressing NK-cell markers. No DNA is given; TCRdb re-called the 5' RACE reads and lists each CDR3 protein once. The listing records hundreds of thousands of distinct CDR3 sequences. The sample consisted of blood T cells: a sorted CD56 or NKG2C T cell subset, CD4+ or CD8+ T cells, or bulk PBMC T cells (not recorded which). All receptors come from a woman aged 18-70 years in good health.

This chain links TRBV20-1 with TRBJ2-3. There are 11 residues in the CDR3. CDR1 and CDR2 (germline): DFQATT, SNEGSKA (reference sequence). The CDR3 reads CSARVTDTQYF.

The chain employs TRBV5-8 and TRBJ1-2. CDR1 SGHTS and CDR2 YDEGEE come from the germline V gene. The CDR3 contains 15 residues. The CDR3 region is CASSLAGGGTSGYTF.

This rearrangement joins TRBV12-3 or TRBV12-4 to TRBJ1-1; TCRdb's D gene call, TRBD1, goes unchecked for lack of DNA. The CDR3 length is 12 residues. This CDR3 is CASRGVGTEAFF.

The rearrangement joins TRBV12-3 or TRBV12-4 to TRBJ1-4; TCRdb proposes TRBD1, but this gene call is untestable without DNA. CDR3 length equals 14 residues. The CDR3 here is CASSLLQGGEKLFF.

The V call is TRBV19, the J call TRBJ2-2; TCRdb selects TRBD1, and the lack of DNA leaves this call unchecked. The CDR3 is 14 residues long. The germline CDR1 and CDR2 sequences are LNHDA and SQIVND (reference sequence). The CDR3 loop reads CASSIEQGAGELFF. Supplemented by reference TRBV19 and TRBJ2-2, the full variable domain reads DGGITQSPKYLFRKEGQNVTLSCEQNLNHDAMYWYRQDPGQGLRLIYYSQIVNDFQKGDIAEGYSVSREKKESFPLTVTSAQKNPTAFYLCASSIEQGAGELFFGEGSRLTVL.

The V gene is TRBV6-1, the J gene TRBJ2-7; the D call from TCRdb, TRBD1, cannot be confirmed without DNA. The CDR3 consists of 16 residues. Germline values: CDR1 MNHNS, CDR2 SASEGT. The CDR3 reads CASRHTGTGISYEQYF.

The rearrangement joins TRBV20-1 to TRBJ1-1; TCRdb lists TRBD1, though no DNA is available to test this call. In germline, CDR1 is DFQATT, CDR2 SNEGSKA (reference sequence). CDR3 length: 13 amino acids. The chain's CDR3 is CSAPRELNTEAFF.

The chain links TRBV6-1 to TRBJ2-5; TCRdb outputs TRBD1, but without DNA this stays unchecked. This CDR3 contains 16 residues. Per the germline V gene, CDR1 is MNHNS and CDR2 is SASEGT. CDR3 region: CASSTRAGAPQETQYF.

The chain combines TRBV7-9 with TRBJ2-5; TCRdb picks TRBD2, but there is no DNA to check that call. The CDR3 covers 16 residues. CDR1 and CDR2 (germline): SEHNR, FQNEAQ (reference sequence). The CDR3 reads CASSLPRTSGQETQYF.

The rearrangement links TRBV6-5 to TRBJ1-1; the TRBD1 assignment by TCRdb is unverifiable without DNA. The CDR3 is 16 amino acids. The V gene's germline CDR1 is MNHEY and CDR2 SVGAGI. This CDR3 is CASSYFPGQVNTEAFF.

This rearrangement joins TRBV27 to TRBJ1-2; no DNA is available, so the TRBD1 call from TCRdb remains unchecked. The length of the CDR3 is 14 residues. CDR1 and CDR2 (germline): MNHEY, SMNVEV (reference sequence). CDR3 sequence: CASKGADRGYGYTF.

The chain employs TRBV12-3 or TRBV12-4 and TRBJ2-7; TCRdb picks TRBD1, but there is no DNA to check that call. This CDR3 has 14 residues. The CDR3 is CASSLDSMVGKQYF.

The chain has TRBV12-3 or TRBV12-4 and TRBJ1-2; TCRdb reports TRBD1, a call that lacks DNA to check it against. CDR3 length: 13 residues. CDR3 sequence reads: CASSLLPGGGYTF.

V is TRBV29-1 and J is TRBJ1-2; the TRBD1 assignment by TCRdb is unverifiable without DNA. Germline assignment: CDR1 SQVTM and CDR2 ANQGSEA. The CDR3 has 15 amino acids. The chain's CDR3 is CSVEDRALANYGYTF.

The V call is TRBV30, the J call TRBJ1-6. The CDR3 consists of 12 residues. Germline V gene data show CDR1 as GTSNPN and CDR2 as SVGIG (reference sequence). The chain's CDR3 is CAWAGGNSPLHF.

The chain carries TRBV25-1 and TRBJ2-3; TCRdb returns TRBD2, unconfirmable since there is no DNA. The CDR3 sequence is 15 residues long. CDR1 and CDR2 (germline): MGHDK, SYGVNS. CDR3 sequence: CASTRVAGGPDTQYF.

CDR3 region: CATSGGTGLGTDTQYF. The chain couples TRBV15 to TRBJ2-3; TCRdb reports TRBD1, a call that lacks DNA to check it against. Germline loops: CDR1 LNHNV, CDR2 YYDKDF (reference sequence). The CDR3 is 16 residues long.

This sequence joins TRBV6-5 and TRBJ1-5. The CDR3 totals 14 residues. Germline V gene data show CDR1 as MNHEY and CDR2 as SVGAGI. The CDR3 sequence: CASSYGGPNQPQHF.

The genes are TRBV29-1 and TRBJ2-3; there is no DNA to check the TCRdb D call of TRBD1. Germline V lookup: CDR1 SQVTM, CDR2 ANQGSEA. This CDR3 is built from 14 residues. The CDR3 sequence: CSVGRGPSTDTQYF.

The chain recombines TRBV4-1 with TRBJ2-5; with no DNA, the TCRdb D assignment of TRBD2 cannot be verified. CDR3 size: 16 residues. CDR1 MGHRA and CDR2 YSYEKL come from the germline V gene. This CDR3 reads CASSQALLAAAVTQYF.

This chain joins TRBV24-1 and TRBJ2-2. The germline gives CDR1 KGHDR, CDR2 SFDVKD. This CDR3 comprises 17 residues. This chain's CDR3 is CATSDTDSDLNTGELFF.

The chain recombines TRBV4-3 with TRBJ2-2; TCRdb lists TRBD1, though no DNA is available to test this call. CDR3 length: 17 residues. Germline V gene data show CDR1 as LGHNA and CDR2 as YSLEER. CDR3 residues: CASSQASYRQDTGELFF.

This sequence joins TRBV7-2 and TRBJ1-4. The CDR3 contains 13 residues. The germline gives CDR1 SGHTA, CDR2 FQGNSA. The CDR3 loop is CASSLGSNEKLFF.

V is TRBV4-3 and J is TRBJ2-5. The CDR3 has 13 amino acids. CDR1 LGHNA and CDR2 YSLEER come from the germline V gene. This chain's CDR3 is CASSQGPLETQYF.

This chain joins TRBV28 and TRBJ2-2; the TCRdb D gene call, TRBD1, has no DNA to confirm it. The CDR3 covers 14 residues. CDR1 and CDR2 (germline): MDHEN, SYDVKM. CDR3 sequence reads: CASSSPGGSGELFF.

This chain connects TRBV7-9 to TRBJ2-2; as DNA is missing, the TRBD1 call by TCRdb cannot be tested. Germline V gives CDR1 SEHNR, CDR2 FQNEAQ (reference sequence). The length of the CDR3 is 14 residues. The CDR3 region is CASLGPTNTGELFF.

This chain joins TRBV6-1 and TRBJ2-5; TCRdb gives TRBD1 as the D gene, but with no DNA this cannot be confirmed. The CDR3 sequence is 15 residues long. Germline-derived CDR1 and CDR2 are MNHNS and SASEGT. CDR3 residues: CASKGRDRGQETQYF.

The rearrangement links TRBV5-1 to TRBJ1-1. This CDR3 spans 14 amino acids. Per the germline V gene, CDR1 is SGHRS and CDR2 is YFSETQ. The CDR3 reads CASSLEAANTEAFF.

The chain links TRBV29-1 to TRBJ1-2; the TRBD1 assignment by TCRdb is unverifiable without DNA. The CDR3 sequence is 11 residues long. CDR1 is SQVTM and CDR2 is ANQGSEA in the germline V gene. The CDR3 is CSVARDRGYTF.